This record looks at one T cell receptor beta chain sequence and its context. This sample stems from a study of T cell responses to AZD1222 COVID-19 vaccine. Measured with immunoSEQ multiplex PCR; TCRdb has only the in-frame clones, and not every one. The data hold some 190,000 clones, with 80% to 90% observed a single time. The CDR3 has 15 residues. The germline V gene has CDR1 SGHRS and CDR2 YFSETQ. V was cut by 5 bases and J by 7 bases, with 16 bases left in between. The material sequenced was peripheral blood, taken on day 0 of AZD1222 vaccination. The source is an adult in good health. The J gene is TRBJ1-6, the V gene TRBV5-1; tentative D call: TRBD1 (5 bases). The CDR3 DNA reads TGCGCCAGCAGGAACGAAAGGGGACGAAATTCACCCCTCCACTTT. It specifies CASRNERGRNSPLHF.